These 18 T cell receptor beta chains originate from one sample sequenced in a study of T cell changes during pregnancy in multiple sclerosis. Measured with immunoSEQ multiplex PCR; TCRdb has only the in-frame clones, and not every one. Of approximately 60,000 clones in the sample, 93% were seen once. The sample was CD4+ T cells from peripheral blood mononuclear cells, taken before pregnancy. The receptors here all came from a female donor with multiple sclerosis, enrolled in a pregnancy study.

The V gene is TRBV4-2, the J gene TRBJ2-6, with D perhaps matching TRBD1 (6 bases). Germline CDR1 is LGHNA and CDR2 is YNFKEQ. CDR3 size: 15 residues. Trimming cost V 2 bases and J 1 base, with 6 bases left between them. The CDR3 nucleotides read TGTGCCAGCAGCCAAACAGGGTCTGGGGCCAACGTCCTGACTTTC. Translating it yields CASSQTGSGANVLTF.

This sequence joins TRBV7-2 and TRBJ2-1; tentatively, D is TRBD2 (6 bases). Germline values: CDR1 SGHTA, CDR2 FQGNSA. Trimming shortened V by 5 bases and J by 9 bases, and 11 bases separated the two germline ends. The CDR3 is 12 residues long. The DNA for the CDR3 is TGTGCCAGCAGCCAGGACTATGCTGAGCAGTTCTTC. Translated: CASSQDYAEQFF.

The chain couples TRBV19 to TRBJ1-5, with TRBD1 identical over 11 bases. The germline V gene has CDR1 LNHDA and CDR2 SQIVND (reference sequence). The ends lost 1 base at V and 2 bases at J; junction bases unmatched: 4. The CDR3 is 17 residues long. The CDR3 sequence: CASSIGTGGSGNQPQHF. DNA for the CDR3: TGTGCCAGTAGTATAGGGACAGGGGGCTCGGGCAATCAGCCCCAGCATTTT.

The V and J genes are TRBV6-4 and TRBJ1-6, with 9 bases aligning to TRBD1. Per the germline V gene, CDR1 is MRHNA and CDR2 is SNTAGT. The CDR3 extends over 16 amino acids. J was trimmed by 10 bases and V by 3 bases; bases with no gene match: 10. CDR3 nucleotide sequence: TGTGCCAGCAGTGAAACACCGACAGGGGGTGGCTCACCCCTCCACTTT. Translated, it gives CASSETPTGGGSPLHF.

The J gene is TRBJ2-1, the V gene TRBV9; 9 bases are shared with TRBD1. The CDR3 is 15 residues long. The junction had 7 bases not matched to a gene; V was cut back by 3 bases and J by 6 bases. Germline lookup yields CDR1 SGDLS and CDR2 YYNGEE. The CDR3 sequence is CASSDGQGFGNEQFF. The CDR3 nucleotides are TGTGCCAGCAGCGACGGACAGGGGTTCGGCAATGAGCAGTTCTTC. The whole variable domain, filled in from reference TRBV9 and TRBJ2-1, reads DSGVTQTPKHLITATGQRVTLRCSPRSGDLSVYWYQQSLDQGLQFLIQYYNGEERAKGNILERFSAQQFPDLHSELNLSSLELGDSALYFCASSDGQGFGNEQFFGPGTRLTVL.

J is TRBJ1-1 and V is TRBV6-1; D unclear. The V end was cut by 6 bases, the J end by 5 bases, with 16 bases between. The CDR3 is 14 residues long. Germline loops: CDR1 MNHNS, CDR2 SASEGT. DNA of the CDR3: TGTGCCAGCAGCAGTCTGGACTCGAGGACTGAAGCTTTCTTT. Its protein is CASSSLDSRTEAFF.

This chain uses TRBV27 with TRBJ2-2; TRBD2 agrees at 11 bases. With 2 bases clipped from V and 9 bases from J, the junction kept 8 bases outside the gene matches. Germline loops: CDR1 MNHEY, CDR2 SMNVEV (reference sequence). The CDR3 runs to 16 residues. The CDR3 region is CASSLTSGGPNRELFF. The DNA for the CDR3 is TGTGCCAGCAGTTTAACTAGCGGGGGTCCGAACCGGGAGCTGTTTTTT.

The chain recombines TRBV7-9 with TRBJ2-1; 8 bases are a match to TRBD2. This CDR3 spans 15 amino acids. The V segment lost 3 bases and the J segment 7 bases; nucleotides outside the gene matches: 8. Germline-derived CDR1 and CDR2 are SEHNR and FQNEAQ (reference sequence). In nucleotides, the CDR3 is TGTGCCAGCAGCTTGGGAGCGGGAGTCTGGAATGAGCAGTTCTTC. It translates to CASSLGAGVWNEQFF.

The J gene is TRBJ1-1, the V gene TRBV19; TRBD1 agrees at 8 bases. Germline CDR1 and CDR2: LNHDA and SQIVND (reference sequence). The CDR3 has 15 residues. V lost 7 bases to trimming and J lost 2 bases; unmatched junction nucleotides: 9. CDR3 residues: CASIRDRRFNTEAFF. As DNA, the CDR3 is TGTGCCAGTATCAGGGACAGGCGTTTCAACACTGAAGCTTTCTTT.

This chain uses TRBV19 with TRBJ2-2; 7 bases are shared with TRBD2. Germline-derived CDR1 and CDR2 are LNHDA and SQIVND (reference sequence). Unmatched junction bases numbered 12, after V lost 7 bases and J lost 4 bases. CDR3 length: 16 amino acids. CDR3 nucleotides: TGTGCCAGTATCACACCGGGCGGGGGTGGCACCGGGGAGCTGTTTTTT. This sequence encodes CASITPGGGGTGELFF. Complete variable domain (other parts from reference TRBV19 and TRBJ2-2): DGGITQSPKYLFRKEGQNVTLSCEQNLNHDAMYWYRQDPGQGLRLIYYSQIVNDFQKGDIAEGYSVSREKKESFPLTVTSAQKNPTAFYLCASITPGGGGTGELFFGEGSRLTVL.

This chain connects TRBV27 to TRBJ1-5; D is possibly TRBD1 (5 bases). With 3 bases removed from V and 6 bases from J, the gap between germline ends came to 9 bases. The CDR3 is 13 amino acids. CDR1 MNHEY and CDR2 SMNVEV come from the germline V gene (reference sequence). CDR3 protein: CASSFGGGQPQHF. In nucleotides, the CDR3 is TGTGCCAGCAGTTTTGGGGGGGGTCAGCCCCAGCATTTT.

The V and J genes are TRBV27 and TRBJ1-4, with TRBD1 matching 7 bases. Unmatched junction bases numbered 6, after V lost 4 bases and J lost 4 bases. CDR1 is MNHEY and CDR2 is SMNVEV in the germline V gene (reference sequence). The CDR3 totals 15 residues. The CDR3 DNA reads as TGTGCCAGCAGTTCCGAGACAGGGTTTAATGAAAAACTGTTTTTT. This gives the protein CASSSETGFNEKLFF.

J is TRBJ2-1 and V is TRBV16, with 8 nucleotides matching TRBD2. There are 16 residues in the CDR3. The V gene end was trimmed by 4 bases and the J gene end by 0 bases; junction bases not matched to a gene: 5. Germline V gene data show CDR1 as KGHSY and CDR2 as FQNENV. The CDR3 DNA reads TGTGCCAGCAGCCTTTCCGGGACTAGCTCCTACAATGAGCAGTTCTTC. Its protein is CASSLSGTSSYNEQFF.

The rearrangement links TRBV19 to TRBJ2-3; 8 bases match TRBD1. This CDR3 is 12 amino acids long. Looked up from germline, CDR1 is LNHDA and CDR2 is SQIVND (reference sequence). The V and J ends lost 8 bases and 6 bases, in that order; junction bases with no gene match: 4. CDR3 in amino acids: CASGDRRDTQYF. DNA of the CDR3: TGTGCCAGTGGGGACAGGCGGGATACGCAGTATTTT.

The V call is TRBV19, the J call TRBJ2-1; 14 bases match TRBD2. The V gene's germline CDR1 is LNHDA and CDR2 SQIVND (reference sequence). The trim removed 5 bases at V and 6 bases at J, leaving 3 bases unmatched. CDR3 length equals 15 residues. The CDR3 DNA sequence: TGTGCCAGTAGTGCGGGACTAGCGGGAGTCAATGAGCAGTTCTTC. As protein: CASSAGLAGVNEQFF. The whole variable domain, remainder taken from reference TRBV19 and TRBJ2-1, is DGGITQSPKYLFRKEGQNVTLSCEQNLNHDAMYWYRQDPGQGLRLIYYSQIVNDFQKGDIAEGYSVSREKKESFPLTVTSAQKNPTAFYLCASSAGLAGVNEQFFGPGTRLTVL.

The CDR3 loop is CASSNSGLAGVEQYF. In DNA form, the CDR3 reads TGTGCCAGCAGCAATTCGGGACTAGCGGGAGTCGAGCAGTACTTC. The rearrangement uses TRBV6-1 and TRBJ2-7, with 14 bases fitting TRBD2. This CDR3 region has 15 residues. The germline V gene has CDR1 MNHNS and CDR2 SASEGT. J lost 6 bases, V lost 6 bases, and 7 bases had no gene match.

The chain couples TRBV7-3 to TRBJ2-7; D perhaps matches TRBD2 (5 bases). In germline, CDR1 is SGHTA, CDR2 FQGTGA. This CDR3 has 13 amino acids. The V and J ends lost 5 bases and 6 bases respectively, with 14 bases between them. This CDR3 reads CASSPTASGEQYF. The CDR3 bases are TGTGCCAGCAGCCCTACCGCAAGCGGCGAGCAGTACTTC.

V is TRBV7-2 and J is TRBJ2-3; 7 positions agree with TRBD2. CDR1 is SGHTA, CDR2 FQGNSA, per germline. V lost 2 bases, J lost 2 bases, and 7 bases stayed unmatched. This CDR3 has 16 residues. In DNA, the CDR3 is TGTGCCAGCAGCTTACTTGCGGGAGCTTCCACAGATACGCAGTATTTT. It translates to CASSLLAGASTDTQYF.